This T cell receptor beta chain came from a study of blood T cells in healthy people across ages. Study-level points and caveats: In long-lived donors, naive CD4+ cell counts and diversity exceeded those of aged donors.

The use of a sample-barcoded 5' primer and a J-beta primer mix characterized a second PCR of roughly 6 to 11 cycles. CDR3-containing paired-end reads numbered at least 2.5 million in each sample. TCRdb independently ran MiXCR on the 5' RACE reads; one entry per CDR3 protein. Among some 290,000 distinct CDR3 sequences listed, roughly 29% were seen once. The CDR3 runs 13 residues. V shed 4 bases and J shed 2 bases, with 8 bases lying between them. Germline V gene sequence: CDR1 MGHRA, CDR2 YSYEKL. This clonotype came up a few times. Its antigen is unknown. Each individual donor underwent a draw of roughly 10 milliliters of peripheral blood.

The sample consisted of blood. This clonotype was obtained from a woman in her seventies in good health. The chain is built from TRBV4-1 and TRBJ2-5, with D unclear. The CDR3 nucleotides read TGCGCCAGCAGCCCAACACGTCAAGAGACCCAGTACTTC. It translates to CASSPTRQETQYF.